The 8 T cell receptor beta chains given below trace back to one sample, sequenced in a study of a mutant IDH1 vaccine in newly diagnosed glioma. As for time point: week 23, last vaccination. In every dose of vaccine, 300 ug of mutant IDH1 20-mer peptide was given alongside topical imiquimod. Measured with immunoSEQ multiplex PCR; TCRdb has only the in-frame clones, and not every one. This sample has approximately 30,000 clones, with around 80% found just once. The antigens of these receptors remain unknown. The sample consisted of PBMCs, taken from a glioma patient whose treatment included an IDH1 peptide vaccine. The receptors were sampled from a woman aged 30 to 39 with glioma.

The genes are TRBV4-2 and TRBJ2-3; weak D call: TRBD2 (6 bases). V lost 4 bases and J 6 bases, leaving 11 bases between the germline ends. Germline V lookup: CDR1 LGHNA, CDR2 YNFKEQ. The CDR3 is 13 residues long. The DNA for the CDR3 is TGTGCCAGCAGCCGGGAGGCGGGGGATACGCAGTATTTT. Its translation: CASSREAGDTQYF.

The chain couples TRBV7-9 to TRBJ1-4; TRBD1 matches 8 bases. The CDR3 consists of 13 residues. CDR1 and CDR2 from the germline V gene are SEHNR and FQNEAQ (reference sequence). V was pared by 5 bases and J by 8 bases, with 4 bases of the junction left unmatched. The CDR3 region is CASSQGAGEKLFF. The CDR3 DNA reads as TGTGCCAGCAGCCAGGGGGCGGGCGAAAAACTGTTTTTT.

This chain links TRBV7-2 with TRBJ1-5, with a weak D call TRBD1 (5 bases). This CDR3 spans 16 amino acids. V was trimmed by 7 bases and J by 6 bases, leaving 22 bases between them. Per the germline V gene, CDR1 is SGHTA and CDR2 is FQGNSA. CDR3 loop: CASNPNMPGNGQPQHF. In DNA, the CDR3 is TGTGCCAGCAACCCTAATATGCCAGGGAACGGTCAGCCCCAGCATTTT. Combining the CDR3 with reference TRBV7-2 and TRBJ1-5 gives the whole variable domain GAGVSQSPSNKVTEKGKDVELRCDPISGHTALYWYRQSLGQGLEFLIYFQGNSAPDKSGLPSDRFSAERTGGSVSTLTIQRTQQEDSAVYLCASNPNMPGNGQPQHFGDGTRLSIL.

The chain employs TRBV5-5 and TRBJ2-1; unclear D gene. The CDR3 has 16 amino acids. Germline V gives CDR1 SGHKS, CDR2 YYEKEE (reference sequence). Trimming removed 5 bases at V and 0 bases at J, with 15 bases between. The CDR3 DNA reads as TGTGCCAGCAGGGACGATGGACCGAGCTCCTACAATGAGCAGTTCTTC. This codes for CASRDDGPSSYNEQFF. Full variable domain (rest looked up from reference TRBV5-5 and TRBJ2-1): DAGVTQSPTHLIKTRGQQVTLRCSPISGHKSVSWYQQVLGQGPQFIFQYYEKEERGRGNFPDRFSARQFPNYSSELNVNALLLGDSALYLCASRDDGPSSYNEQFFGPGTRLTVL.

This chain joins TRBV4-2 and TRBJ1-4; D is unclear. Germline V lookup: CDR1 LGHNA, CDR2 YNFKEQ. This CDR3 region has 14 residues. Trimming cost V 4 bases and J 5 bases, with 11 bases left between them. The CDR3 coding sequence is TGTGCCAGCAGCCCCCGACACGAGAATGAAAAACTGTTTTTT. Protein product: CASSPRHENEKLFF.

The gene calls are TRBV5-4 and TRBJ2-1; tentative D call: TRBD1 (6 bases). V was shortened by 7 bases and J by 9 bases, with 17 bases between the two germline ends. Germline V lookup: CDR1 SGHNT, CDR2 YYREEE (reference sequence). CDR3 length: 13 amino acids. The CDR3 loop is CASWDARGGEQFF. As DNA, the CDR3 is TGTGCCAGCTGGGACGCCAGGGGTGGTGAGCAGTTCTTC.

The chain links TRBV5-4 to TRBJ2-7; 7 bases are shared with TRBD1. V dropped 4 bases and J dropped 2; count of bases not matched to a gene: 6. The CDR3 is 14 amino acids. The germline V gene has CDR1 SGHNT and CDR2 YYREEE (reference sequence). The CDR3 sequence is CASSRNRGPYEQYF. The CDR3 bases are TGTGCCAGCAGCCGGAACAGGGGCCCCTACGAGCAGTACTTC.

The chain links TRBV5-7 to TRBJ1-2, with TRBD1 matching 9 bases. TRBV5-7 is assigned to the ORF class and has an uncertain function. CDR3 length equals 17 residues. J gave up 0 bases and V 2 bases, and 8 bases lay outside the gene matches. CDR3 loop: CASSLPGQGRPNYGYTF. CDR3 DNA sequence: TGTGCCAGCAGCTTACCGGGACAGGGACGACCTAACTATGGCTACACCTTC.